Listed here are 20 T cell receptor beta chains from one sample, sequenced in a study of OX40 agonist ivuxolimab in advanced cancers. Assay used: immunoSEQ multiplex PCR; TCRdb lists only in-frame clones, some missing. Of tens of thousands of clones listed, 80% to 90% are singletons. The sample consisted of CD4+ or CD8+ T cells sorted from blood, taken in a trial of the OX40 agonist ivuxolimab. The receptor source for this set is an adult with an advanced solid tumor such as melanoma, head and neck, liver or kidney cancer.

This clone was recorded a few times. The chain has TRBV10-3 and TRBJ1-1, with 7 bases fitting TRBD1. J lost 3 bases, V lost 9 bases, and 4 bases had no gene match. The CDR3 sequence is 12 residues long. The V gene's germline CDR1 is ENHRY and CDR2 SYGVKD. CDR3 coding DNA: TGTGCCATAGGAGACAGGGACACTGAAGCTTTCTTT. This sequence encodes CAIGDRDTEAFF.

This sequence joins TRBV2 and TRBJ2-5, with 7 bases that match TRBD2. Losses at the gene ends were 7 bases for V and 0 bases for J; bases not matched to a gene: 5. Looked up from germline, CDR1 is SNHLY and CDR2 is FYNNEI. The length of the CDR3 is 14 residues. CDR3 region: CASTTLADQETQYF. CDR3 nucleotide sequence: TGTGCCAGCACCACCCTAGCGGACCAAGAGACCCAGTACTTC.

The CDR3 DNA follows: TGTGCCACCAGCAGACCGGACAGGGTAAACTATGGCTACACCTTC. It translates to CATSRPDRVNYGYTF. V is TRBV15 and J is TRBJ1-2; 8 bases agree with TRBD1. The CDR3 is 15 residues long. V lost 2 bases and J lost 2; bases outside the gene matches: 4. CDR1 is LNHNV and CDR2 is YYDKDF in the germline V gene (reference sequence).

The CDR3: CASQRGGGNQPQHF. Written as DNA, the CDR3 is TGTGCCAGCCAGCGGGGGGGCGGCAATCAGCCCCAGCATTTT. The gene calls are TRBV2 and TRBJ1-5; D might be TRBD1 (6 bases). The CDR3 covers 14 residues. Germline V gene sequence: CDR1 SNHLY, CDR2 FYNNEI. V was cut by 8 bases and J by 2 bases, with 13 bases left in between.

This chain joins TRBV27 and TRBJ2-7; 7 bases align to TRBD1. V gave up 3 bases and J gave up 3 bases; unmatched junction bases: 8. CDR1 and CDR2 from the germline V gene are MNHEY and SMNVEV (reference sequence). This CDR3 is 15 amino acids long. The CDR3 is CASSFHRGSGYEQYF. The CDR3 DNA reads TGTGCCAGCAGTTTCCACAGGGGTTCGGGCTACGAGCAGTACTTC.

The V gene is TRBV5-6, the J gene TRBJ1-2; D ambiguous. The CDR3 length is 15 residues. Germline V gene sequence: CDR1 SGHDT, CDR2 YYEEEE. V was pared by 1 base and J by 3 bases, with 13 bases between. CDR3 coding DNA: TGTGCCAGCAGCTTGCAGGCGATATTCGACTATGGCTACACCTTC. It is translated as CASSLQAIFDYGYTF.

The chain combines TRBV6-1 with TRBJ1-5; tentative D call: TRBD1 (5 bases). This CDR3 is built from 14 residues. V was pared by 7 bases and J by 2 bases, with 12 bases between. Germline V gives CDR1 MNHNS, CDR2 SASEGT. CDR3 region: CASTLGGGNQPQHF. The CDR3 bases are TGTGCCAGCACCCTTGGGGGGGGCAATCAGCCCCAGCATTTT.

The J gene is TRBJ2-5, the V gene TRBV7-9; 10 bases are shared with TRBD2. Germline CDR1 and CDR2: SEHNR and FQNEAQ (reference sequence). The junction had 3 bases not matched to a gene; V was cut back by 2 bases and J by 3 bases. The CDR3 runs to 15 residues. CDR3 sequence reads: CASSLSGLAEETQYF. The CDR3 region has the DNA TGTGCCAGCAGCTTAAGCGGACTAGCGGAAGAGACCCAGTACTTC.

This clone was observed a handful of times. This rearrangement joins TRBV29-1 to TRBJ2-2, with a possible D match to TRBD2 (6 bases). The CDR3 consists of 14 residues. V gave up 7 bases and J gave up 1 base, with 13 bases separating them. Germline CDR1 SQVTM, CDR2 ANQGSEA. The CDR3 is CSAIRRGNTGELFF. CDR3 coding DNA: TGCAGCGCTATCCGGAGGGGGAACACCGGGGAGCTGTTTTTT.

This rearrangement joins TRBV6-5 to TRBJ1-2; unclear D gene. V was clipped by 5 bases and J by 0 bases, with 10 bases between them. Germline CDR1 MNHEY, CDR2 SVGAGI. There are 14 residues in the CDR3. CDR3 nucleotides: TGTGCCAGCAGTACGCGGGAAGCTAACTATGGCTACACCTTC. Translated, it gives CASSTREANYGYTF.

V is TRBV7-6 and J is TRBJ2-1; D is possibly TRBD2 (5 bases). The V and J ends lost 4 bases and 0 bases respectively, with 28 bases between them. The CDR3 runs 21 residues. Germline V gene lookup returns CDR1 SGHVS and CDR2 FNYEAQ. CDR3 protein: CASSSNNRPRQSGSSYNEQFF. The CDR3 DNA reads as TGTGCCAGCAGCTCTAACAACCGGCCCCGGCAAAGCGGAAGCTCCTACAATGAGCAGTTCTTC.

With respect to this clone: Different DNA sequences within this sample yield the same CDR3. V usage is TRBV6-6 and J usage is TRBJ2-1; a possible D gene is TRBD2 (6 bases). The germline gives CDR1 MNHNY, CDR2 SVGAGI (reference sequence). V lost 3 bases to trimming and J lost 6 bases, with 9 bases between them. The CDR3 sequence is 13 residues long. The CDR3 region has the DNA TGTGCCAGCAGTTATGGGCGGGGCAATGAGCAGTTCTTC. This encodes CASSYGRGNEQFF.

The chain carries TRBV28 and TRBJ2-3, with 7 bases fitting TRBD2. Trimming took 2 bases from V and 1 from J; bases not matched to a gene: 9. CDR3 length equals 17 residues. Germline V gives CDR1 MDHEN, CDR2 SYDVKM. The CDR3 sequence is CASSLRVGRLGTDTQYF. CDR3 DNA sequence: TGTGCCAGCAGTTTACGGGTCGGGAGGCTTGGCACAGATACGCAGTATTTT.

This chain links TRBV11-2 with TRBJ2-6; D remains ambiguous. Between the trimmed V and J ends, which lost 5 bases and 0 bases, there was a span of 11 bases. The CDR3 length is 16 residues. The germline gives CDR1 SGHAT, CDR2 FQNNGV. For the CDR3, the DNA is TGTGCCAGCAGCCCCCTGCCGTACTCTGGGGCCAACGTCCTGACTTTC. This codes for CASSPLPYSGANVLTF.

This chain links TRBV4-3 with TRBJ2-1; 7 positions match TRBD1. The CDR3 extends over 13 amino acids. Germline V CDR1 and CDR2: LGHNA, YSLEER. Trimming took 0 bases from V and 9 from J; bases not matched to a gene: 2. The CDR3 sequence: CASSQDRGTEQFF. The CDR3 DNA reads TGCGCCAGCAGCCAAGACAGGGGGACTGAGCAGTTCTTC.

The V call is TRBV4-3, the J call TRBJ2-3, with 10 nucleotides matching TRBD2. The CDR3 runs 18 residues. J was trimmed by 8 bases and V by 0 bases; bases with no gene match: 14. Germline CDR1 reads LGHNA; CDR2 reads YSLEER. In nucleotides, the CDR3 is TGCGCCAGCAGCCAAGAGGGGGTGGCTAGCGGGGGACTGGGTACGCAGTATTTT. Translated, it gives CASSQEGVASGGLGTQYF.

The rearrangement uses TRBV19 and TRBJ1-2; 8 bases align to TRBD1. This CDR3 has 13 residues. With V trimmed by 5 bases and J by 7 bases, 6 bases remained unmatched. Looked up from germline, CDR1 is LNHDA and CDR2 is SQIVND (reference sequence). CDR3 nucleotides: TGTGCCAGTAGTCCCGGGACAGGCTCTGGCTACACCTTC. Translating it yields CASSPGTGSGYTF.

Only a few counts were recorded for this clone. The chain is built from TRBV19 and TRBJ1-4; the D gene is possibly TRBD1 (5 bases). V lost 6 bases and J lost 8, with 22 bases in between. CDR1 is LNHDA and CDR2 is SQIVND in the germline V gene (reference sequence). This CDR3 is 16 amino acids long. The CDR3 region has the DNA TGTGCCAGTAGCCCCGAGAGGGACTACGCCGGGGAAAAACTGTTTTTT. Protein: CASSPERDYAGEKLFF.

The CDR3 here is CAWEANVGEKLFF. The CDR3, as DNA: TGTGCCTGGGAGGCCAACGTAGGTGAAAAACTGTTTTTT. The gene calls are TRBV30 and TRBJ1-4; D gene ambiguous. The CDR3 is 13 residues long. Trimming stripped 5 bases from V and 7 bases from J, with 14 bases between. The germline V gene encodes CDR1 GTSNPN and CDR2 SVGIG (reference sequence).

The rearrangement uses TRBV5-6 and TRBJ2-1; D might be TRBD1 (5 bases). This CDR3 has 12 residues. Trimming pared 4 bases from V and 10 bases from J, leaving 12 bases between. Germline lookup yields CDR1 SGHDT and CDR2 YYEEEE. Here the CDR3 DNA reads TGTGCCAGCAGCAGACAGTTGTGGGAGCAGTTCTTC. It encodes CASSRQLWEQFF.